The 10 T cell receptor beta chains in this list originate from one sample, sequenced in a study of CD8+ T cells in alopecia areata. Noted treatment: oral pan-JAK inhibitor, 5-10 mg twice daily. RNA, once extracted, was reverse transcribed into cDNA for use as the sequencing template. The method was immunoSEQ multiplex PCR; TCRdb's version includes in-frame clones alone and lacks a portion of them. The profile shows about 120,000 clones, roughly 56% of them singletons. The sequencing here drew on CD4+ T cells sorted from blood, taken at week 24, from a patient treated with tofacitinib. These receptors all stem from a human donor with alopecia areata.

The chain is built from TRBV6-5 and TRBJ2-7; D may be TRBD1 (6 bases). V was pared by 10 bases and J by 0 bases, with 13 bases between. Germline CDR1 reads MNHEY; CDR2 reads SVGAGI. The CDR3 loop spans 13 amino acids. This CDR3 reads CATREQGSYEQYF. The CDR3 coding sequence is TGTGCCACCCGGGAACAGGGCTCCTACGAGCAGTACTTC.

V usage is TRBV25-1 and J usage is TRBJ2-4, with a weak D call TRBD2 (5 bases). This CDR3 region has 13 residues. Deletions cut 7 bases from V and 7 bases from J, with 14 bases between. Germline loops: CDR1 MGHDK, CDR2 SYGVNS. The CDR3 sequence is CASNRPGENIQYF. The CDR3 DNA reads as TGTGCCAGCAATAGACCCGGGGAGAACATTCAGTACTTC.

The chain links TRBV7-2 to TRBJ2-3, with 9 bases that match TRBD2. This CDR3 has 15 residues. Germline-derived CDR1 and CDR2 are SGHTA and FQGNSA. J lost 8 bases, V lost 4 bases, and 10 bases had no gene match. The CDR3 nucleotides are TGTGCCAGCAGCTCAACGGCTAGCGGGGTCGGTACGCAGTATTTT. As protein: CASSSTASGVGTQYF.

V gene TRBV4-2 combines with J gene TRBJ2-1; 8 bases fit TRBD2. Germline assignment: CDR1 LGHNA and CDR2 YNFKEQ. The CDR3 is 15 residues long. Germline trimming cut 4 bases from V and 1 base from J; bases unmatched to any gene: 3. For the CDR3, the DNA is TGTGCCAGCAGCCCCGGGGGGGGATCCTACAATGAGCAGTTCTTC. It yields the protein CASSPGGGSYNEQFF.

V gene TRBV9 combines with J gene TRBJ2-5; D not certain. Trimming removed 1 base at V and 5 bases at J, with 12 bases between. The CDR3 spans 14 residues. The germline gives CDR1 SGDLS, CDR2 YYNGEE. The CDR3 loop is CASSVTQSGETQYF. CDR3 coding DNA: TGTGCCAGCAGCGTAACTCAGTCGGGCGAGACCCAGTACTTC.

This clone was picked up a small number of times. The junction departs from germline at one end; a sequencing error may be responsible. The rearrangement links TRBV11-2 to TRBJ2-7, with 7 bases fitting TRBD1. CDR3 size: 13 residues. CDR1 is SGHAT, CDR2 FQNNGV, per germline. The CDR3 reads CASSVDREHEQYF. CDR3 sequence (DNA): TGTGCCAGCAGCGTAGACAGGGAGCACGAGCAGTACTTC.

The sample holds a few counts of this clone. The rearrangement joins TRBV28 to TRBJ2-7; D is perhaps TRBD2 (5 bases). V lost 3 bases and J lost 5, with 11 bases in between. Germline V gene sequence: CDR1 MDHEN, CDR2 SYDVKM. This CDR3 comprises 13 residues. CDR3 nucleotide sequence: TGTGCCAGCAGTTTCGAGGGAAACAACGAGCAGTACTTC. It codes for CASSFEGNNEQYF.

This chain joins TRBV7-9 and TRBJ2-5; perhaps TRBD2 as D (6 bases). V gave up 4 bases and J gave up 4 bases, with 10 bases separating them. This CDR3 has 13 residues. Germline V lookup: CDR1 SEHNR, CDR2 FQNEAQ (reference sequence). This CDR3 is CASSSAGGETQYF. The CDR3 region has the DNA TGTGCCAGCAGCTCAGCCGGGGGAGAGACCCAGTACTTC.

The chain joins TRBV2 to TRBJ1-4, with D perhaps TRBD1 (5 bases). CDR1 and CDR2 from the germline V gene are SNHLY and FYNNEI. CDR3 length: 15 residues. The V gene lost 2 bases and the J gene lost 8 bases, with 15 bases spanning the gap. CDR3 region: CASSERGRADEKLFF. The CDR3 region has the DNA TGTGCCAGCAGTGAACGGGGCAGGGCGGACGAAAAACTGTTTTTT.

This chain connects TRBV27 to TRBJ2-1; 10 nucleotides line up with TRBD1. The ends lost 7 bases at V and 7 bases at J; junction bases unmatched: 28. There are 21 residues in the CDR3. Germline assignment: CDR1 MNHEY and CDR2 SMNVEV (reference sequence). In nucleotides, the CDR3 is TGTGCCAGCACTACCATCACCGGGACAGGGGTAATCACCCTTTCTCTTAATGAGCAGTTCTTC. Encoded protein: CASTTITGTGVITLSLNEQFF.